These 10 T cell receptor beta chains came from one sample sequenced in a study of CD8+ T cells in alopecia areata. Reverse transcribed after extraction, RNA yielded cDNA as the sequencing template. The data were produced by immunoSEQ multiplex PCR, yet TCRdb's version contains in-frame clones alone and is incomplete. The table includes roughly 130,000 clones, 58% detected once. The sample was CD4+ T cells sorted from blood, taken at week 0. All receptors derive from a human donor with alopecia areata.

This clone was observed a few times. V usage is TRBV9 and J usage is TRBJ2-1, with TRBD2 identical over 12 bases. Germline V CDR1 and CDR2: SGDLS, YYNGEE. V gave up 0 bases and J gave up 7 bases; unmatched junction bases: 11. CDR3 length equals 18 residues. CDR3 residues: CASSVATSGGQRRNEQFF. The CDR3 region has the DNA TGTGCCAGCAGCGTAGCGACTAGCGGGGGCCAACGCCGGAATGAGCAGTTCTTC.

This chain links TRBV6-4 with TRBJ2-3; D is unclear. V lost 3 bases, J lost 5 bases, and 6 bases lay in between. Germline V gene sequence: CDR1 MRHNA, CDR2 SNTAGT. CDR3 length: 12 amino acids. This chain's CDR3 is CASSEGKDTQYF. In nucleotides, the CDR3 is TGTGCCAGCAGTGAAGGAAAAGATACGCAGTATTTT.

This chain joins TRBV9 and TRBJ2-7, with D perhaps matching TRBD1 (6 bases). This CDR3 has 15 amino acids. V gave up 1 base and J gave up 1 base, with 12 bases separating them. CDR1 is SGDLS, CDR2 YYNGEE, per germline. CDR3 in DNA: TGTGCCAGCAGCGTATCACAGGGTCCTTCCTACGAGCAGTACTTC. It yields the protein CASSVSQGPSYEQYF.

The chain couples TRBV4-1 to TRBJ1-2; D call uncertain. Looked up from germline, CDR1 is MGHRA and CDR2 is YSYEKL. The length of the CDR3 is 13 residues. V lost 5 bases, J lost 6 bases, and 13 bases lay in between. CDR3 in DNA: TGCGCCAGCAGCGACCGGACGGATCATGGCTACACCTTC. This codes for CASSDRTDHGYTF.

This clone was observed a few times. The chain joins TRBV5-1 to TRBJ2-1; 7 bases match TRBD2. With 1 base clipped from V and 0 bases from J, the junction kept 7 bases outside the gene matches. CDR3 length: 17 amino acids. Looked up from germline, CDR1 is SGHRS and CDR2 is YFSETQ. The CDR3 is CASSLLGGSSSYNEQFF. CDR3 nucleotide sequence: TGCGCCAGCAGCTTGTTGGGAGGGTCTAGCTCCTACAATGAGCAGTTCTTC.

This clone was counted only a few times. This chain uses TRBV7-2 with TRBJ1-2; D is undetermined. CDR3 size: 13 residues. V gave up 1 base and J gave up 4 bases, with 7 bases separating them. The germline gives CDR1 SGHTA, CDR2 FQGNSA. Here the CDR3 reads CASSLGTAYGYTF. Written as DNA, the CDR3 is TGTGCCAGCAGCTTAGGTACAGCCTATGGCTACACCTTC. The complete variable domain, with remaining parts taken from reference TRBV7-2 and TRBJ1-2, reads GAGVSQSPSNKVTEKGKDVELRCDPISGHTALYWYRQSLGQGLEFLIYFQGNSAPDKSGLPSDRFSAERTGGSVSTLTIQRTQQEDSAVYLCASSLGTAYGYTFGSGTRLTVV.

The chain links TRBV2 to TRBJ1-2, with D possibly TRBD1 on 5 matching bases. The length of the CDR3 is 16 residues. Germline lookup yields CDR1 SNHLY and CDR2 FYNNEI. The germline V and J ends were trimmed by 8 bases and 8 bases, with 27 bases remaining between them. The CDR3 sequence is CASLLQGDRFSGGYTF. The CDR3 nucleotides are TGTGCCAGCCTATTGCAGGGAGACCGATTTTCTGGCGGCTACACCTTC.

The chain's CDR3 is CASSLDWAGQYF. CDR3 in DNA: TGTGCCAGCAGCTTAGATTGGGCGGGGCAGTACTTC. The V gene is TRBV7-2, the J gene TRBJ2-7, with a possible D match to TRBD2 (5 bases). The germline V and J ends were trimmed by 1 base and 9 bases, with 10 bases remaining between them. Germline CDR1 SGHTA, CDR2 FQGNSA. The CDR3 spans 12 residues.

This chain joins TRBV7-6 and TRBJ1-6; the D is unclear. This CDR3 is 16 amino acids long. Germline V gene data show CDR1 as SGHVS and CDR2 as FNYEAQ. Trimming removed 3 bases at V and 7 bases at J, with 16 bases between. In DNA, the CDR3 is TGTGCCAGCAGCTTGGGTCGGGGAAGTGGAAATTCACCCCTCCACTTT. This sequence encodes CASSLGRGSGNSPLHF. Variable domain in full (rest from reference TRBV7-6 and TRBJ1-6): GAGVSQSPRYKVTKRGQDVALRCDPISGHVSLYWYRQALGQGPEFLTYFNYEAQQDKSGLPNDRFSAERPEGSISTLTIQRTEQRDSAMYRCASSLGRGSGNSPLHFGNGTRLTVT.

In nucleotides, the CDR3 is TGTGCCAGCAGCTCTCAGGGGGCCATCATACCGAACACTGAAGCTTTCTTT. The encoded protein is CASSSQGAIIPNTEAFF. The V call is TRBV7-2, the J call TRBJ1-1; 8 bases line up with TRBD1. V lost 4 bases, J lost 1 base, and 11 bases stayed unmatched. The CDR3 spans 17 residues. Germline V gene lookup returns CDR1 SGHTA and CDR2 FQGNSA.